This T cell receptor (beta chain) was profiled in a study of OX40 agonist ivuxolimab in advanced cancers. Study details: Patients receiving dose escalation had hepatocellular carcinoma, melanoma, renal cell or head and neck cancer.

The repertoire was sequenced with immunoSEQ multiplex PCR; TCRdb's copy has only in-frame clones and lacks some. In the table there are 95,000 to 100,000 clones, about four fifths of which are singletons. CDR1 MNHNY and CDR2 SVGAGI come from the germline V gene (reference sequence). The CDR3 is 14 residues long. This rearrangement joins TRBV6-6 to TRBJ2-5; D is perhaps TRBD2 (6 bases). The assigned J gene may be wrong: the sequence end matches TRBJ2-7 better. The sequence was obtained from an adult with an advanced solid tumor such as melanoma, head and neck, liver or kidney cancer. This specimen consisted of CD4+ or CD8+ T cells sorted from blood, obtained in a trial of the OX40 agonist ivuxolimab. CDR3 protein: CASSYSLGGNEQYF. CDR3 DNA: TGTGCCAGCAGTTACTCTTTGGGGGGAAACGAGCAGTACTTC.